What follows is one T cell receptor beta chain and its context. This entry comes from a study of PD-1 blockade in mismatch repair-deficient tumors. Per germline, CDR1 KGHSH and CDR2 LQKENI. This CDR3 is built from 14 residues. The trim removed 6 bases at V and 6 bases at J, leaving 8 bases unmatched. The method was immunoSEQ multiplex PCR; TCRdb's version includes in-frame clones alone and lacks a portion of them. The sample lists 40,000 to 65,000 clones; approximately 81% were seen once. All patients were mismatch repair deficient, assessed by either PCR or immunohistochemistry. TCRs were sequenced from three patients responding to pembrolizumab.

The material sequenced was peripheral blood, taken more than 19 weeks after starting pembrolizumab. This sequence originates from an adult with mismatch repair-deficient cancer. V is TRBV18 and J is TRBJ2-7; 10 bases line up with TRBD2. The CDR3 reads CASSPAGGPREQYF. In DNA form, the CDR3 reads TGTGCCAGCTCTCCAGCGGGAGGGCCTCGCGAGCAGTACTTC.